This T cell receptor beta chain was profiled in a study of cytomegalovirus exposure and HLA in healthy donors listed by TCRdb under 2017. A note on the overall study: A later analysis indicated that the 90 to 150 validation repertoires were generated on the platform also employed for the approximately 690 repertoires of the first cohort. High-throughput TCR immunosequencing, statistical association of individual TCRs with disease status, and machine learning were combined to predict cytomegalovirus infection status. The aim of the study was to test whether cataloging public T cell receptors could identify signatures of past pathogen exposure. Besides the first cohort of hundreds of subjects, a separate validation cohort made up of roughly 130 different subjects was used.

Library preparation employed the immunoSEQ multiplex PCR assay. For the original study's pipeline: To diagnose cytomegalovirus status from the catalog of TCR beta chain sequences, a statistical classification framework was built. The table comes from immuneACCESS by way of TCRdb, which keeps in-frame sequences with V and J called. Part of the clones is missing from these tables; in studies checked, under half for an unresolved V gene and the rest for unknown reasons. The V and J calls and clone size come from that table; D and trimming were worked out from the DNA. The sample records fewer than 350,000 clones, roughly 88% of which are singletons. The ten most abundant clones make up approximately 0.95% of the sample. What the work shows at the level of the full study, not this receptor alone: In a later analysis, TCRs clustered in the first cohort were found to also tend to co-occur in the roughly 130 validation repertoires, with about 93% of cluster scores above 0. Most TCR sequences were observed very rarely across donors, whereas some public TCRs were present in many individuals. A few of the identified cytomegalovirus-associated TCR beta chains were confirmed in vitro to be specific for cytomegalovirus antigens. A later analysis lacked HLA typing for the validation cohort, so it scored co-occurrence in that cohort across all 110 or so repertoires. The authors suggested that the approach could potentially be generalized to other disease states and immunological phenotypes. In both the original and validation cohorts, the classifier was reported to diagnose cytomegalovirus status with high specificity and sensitivity. A total of some 180 TCR beta chains were listed by the study as associated with cytomegalovirus.

Comment on this clone: Its antigen is unknown. Per-base qualities were not stored, and no clone one base away is much larger.

Separate from the approximately 670-subject first cohort, the validation cohort of 95 to 150 subjects was the group to which the donors belonged. Specimen: PBMCs. The sequence was collected from a woman between 18 and 29 years old in good health and CMV-seronegative.

This receptor has the CDR3 CASSLGRAYSNQPQHF. The DNA is as follows: TGTGCCAGCAGCCTGGGCAGGGCATATAGCAATCAGCCCCAGCATTTT. This receptor chain uses TRBV28 and TRBJ1-5; TRBD1 is a possible D gene, resting on 5 matching bases. V and J lose 6 bases and 0 bases, and a span of 15 bases separates them. The germline V gene sets CDR1 to MDHEN and CDR2 to SYDVKM. The CDR3, cysteine through phenylalanine, is 16 amino acids long. The read is trimmed to its CDR3 DNA, 48 bases read in frame from base 1.